The sequence of this T cell receptor (beta chain) was determined in a study of T-cell memory formation after mild COVID-19. CDR3 length: 13 amino acids. The germline V gene has CDR1 KGHDR and CDR2 SFDVKD. V gave up 4 bases and J gave up 9 bases, with 12 bases separating them. This clonotype was recorded a few times. Via MiXCR, TCRdb re-called the 5' RACE reads, giving one row per CDR3 protein. The sample records around 300,000 distinct CDR3 sequences, approximately 19% being singletons. The sequencing sample was made of PBMCs or a T cell subset sorted from them (not recorded which). This TCR was recovered from a man between 18 and 35 years old who had mild COVID-19 (a few samples of this study predate the infection). Cell type and time point are not known. The V gene is TRBV24-1, the J gene TRBJ2-1, with D perhaps TRBD1 (6 bases). Written as DNA, the CDR3 is TGTGCCACCAGTGACAGGGGTTATCGTGAGCAGTTCTTC. Translation: CATSDRGYREQFF.